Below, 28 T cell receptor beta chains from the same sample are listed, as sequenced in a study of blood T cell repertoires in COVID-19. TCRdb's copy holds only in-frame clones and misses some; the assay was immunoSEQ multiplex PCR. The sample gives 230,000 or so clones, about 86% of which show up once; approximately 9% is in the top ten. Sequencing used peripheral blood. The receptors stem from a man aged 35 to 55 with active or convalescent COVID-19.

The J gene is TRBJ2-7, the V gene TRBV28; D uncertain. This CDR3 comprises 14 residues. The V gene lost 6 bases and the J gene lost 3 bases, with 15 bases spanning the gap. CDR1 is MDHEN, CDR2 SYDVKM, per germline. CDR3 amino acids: CASRFSGSDYEQYF. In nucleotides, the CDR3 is TGTGCCAGCAGATTCTCCGGGTCCGACTACGAGCAGTACTTC.

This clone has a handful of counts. The CDR3 sequence: CASSIADRNYGYTF. The CDR3 DNA reads as TGTGCCAGTAGTATAGCGGACAGGAACTATGGCTACACCTTC. The chain recombines TRBV19 with TRBJ1-2; 7 nucleotides match TRBD1. The germline CDR1 and CDR2 sequences are LNHDA and SQIVND (reference sequence). This CDR3 has 14 residues. The J segment lost 2 bases and the V segment lost 1 base, leaving 1 base of the junction unmatched.

The CDR3 region is CSASGYQLFNSYEQYF. The CDR3 DNA follows: TGCAGTGCTAGTGGGTACCAACTCTTCAATTCCTACGAGCAGTACTTC. The rearrangement joins TRBV20-1 to TRBJ2-7; D is uncertain. From germline, CDR1 is DFQATT and CDR2 SNEGSKA (reference sequence). V dropped 3 bases and J dropped 1 base, with 19 bases sitting between them. The CDR3 extends over 16 amino acids.

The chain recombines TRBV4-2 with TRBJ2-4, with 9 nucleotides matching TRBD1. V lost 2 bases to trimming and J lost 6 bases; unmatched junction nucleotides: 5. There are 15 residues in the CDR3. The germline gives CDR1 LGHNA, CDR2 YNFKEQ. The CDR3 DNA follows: TGTGCCAGCAGCCAAAATTCGGGACAGGGAAACATTCAGTACTTC. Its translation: CASSQNSGQGNIQYF.

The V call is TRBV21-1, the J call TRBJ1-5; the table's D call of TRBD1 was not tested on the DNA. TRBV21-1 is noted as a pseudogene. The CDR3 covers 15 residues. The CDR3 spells CASRAGGCRNQPQHF. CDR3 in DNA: TGTGCCAGCAGGGCAGGGGGCTGCAGGAATCAGCCCCAGCATTTT.

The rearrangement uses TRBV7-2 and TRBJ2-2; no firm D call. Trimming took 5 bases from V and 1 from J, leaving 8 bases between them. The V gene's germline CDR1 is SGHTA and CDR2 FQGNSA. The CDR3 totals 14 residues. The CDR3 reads CASSHTENTGELFF. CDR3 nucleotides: TGTGCCAGCAGCCACACAGAGAACACCGGGGAGCTGTTTTTT.

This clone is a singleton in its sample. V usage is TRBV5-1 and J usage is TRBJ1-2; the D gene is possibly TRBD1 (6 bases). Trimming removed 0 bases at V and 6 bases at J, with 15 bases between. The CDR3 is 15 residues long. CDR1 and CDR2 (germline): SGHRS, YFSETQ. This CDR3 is CASSLVQGRTDGYTF. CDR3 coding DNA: TGCGCCAGCAGCTTGGTACAGGGTCGAACGGATGGCTACACCTTC.

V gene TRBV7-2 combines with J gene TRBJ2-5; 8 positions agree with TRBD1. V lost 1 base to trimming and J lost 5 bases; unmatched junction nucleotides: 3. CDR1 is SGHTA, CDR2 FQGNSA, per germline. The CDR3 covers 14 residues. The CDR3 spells CASSLGQGTETQYF. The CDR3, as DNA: TGTGCCAGCAGCTTAGGACAGGGGACGGAGACCCAGTACTTC.

CDR3: CASSLGREEYGYTF. CDR3 bases: TGTGCCAGCAGCTTAGGCAGGGAAGAATATGGCTACACCTTC. The chain has TRBV7-2 and TRBJ1-2; maybe TRBD1 (5 bases). Germline CDR1 and CDR2: SGHTA and FQGNSA. CDR3 length: 14 residues. The germline V and J ends were trimmed by 1 base and 5 bases, with 11 bases remaining between them.

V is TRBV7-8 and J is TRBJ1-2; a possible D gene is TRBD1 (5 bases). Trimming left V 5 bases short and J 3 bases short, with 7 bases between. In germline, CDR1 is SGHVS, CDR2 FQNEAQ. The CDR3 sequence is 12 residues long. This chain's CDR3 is CASSQTDYGYTF. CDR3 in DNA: TGTGCCAGCAGCCAGACAGACTATGGCTACACCTTC.

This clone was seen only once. The CDR3 loop reads CASSRDSTDTEAFF. The DNA for the CDR3 is TGTGCCAGCAGCCGCGACAGTACGGACACTGAAGCTTTCTTT. V gene TRBV14 combines with J gene TRBJ1-1; D is possibly TRBD1 (5 bases). Germline V gene lookup returns CDR1 SGHDN and CDR2 FVKESK. V was trimmed by 4 bases and J by 3 bases, leaving 12 bases between them. The CDR3 consists of 14 residues.

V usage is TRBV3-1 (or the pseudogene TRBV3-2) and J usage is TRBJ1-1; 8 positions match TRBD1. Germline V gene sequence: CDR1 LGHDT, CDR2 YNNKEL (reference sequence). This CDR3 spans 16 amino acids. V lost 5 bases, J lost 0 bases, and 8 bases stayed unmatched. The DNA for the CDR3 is TGTGCCAGCAGCTTACGGACAGGGTCTATGAACACTGAAGCTTTCTTT. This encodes CASSLRTGSMNTEAFF.

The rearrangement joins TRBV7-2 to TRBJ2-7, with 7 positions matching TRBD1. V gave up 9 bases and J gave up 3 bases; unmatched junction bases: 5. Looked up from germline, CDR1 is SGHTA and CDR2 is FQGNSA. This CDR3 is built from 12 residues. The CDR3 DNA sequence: TGTGCCAGGGGCCAGGGGGACTACGAGCAGTACTTC. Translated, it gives CARGQGDYEQYF.

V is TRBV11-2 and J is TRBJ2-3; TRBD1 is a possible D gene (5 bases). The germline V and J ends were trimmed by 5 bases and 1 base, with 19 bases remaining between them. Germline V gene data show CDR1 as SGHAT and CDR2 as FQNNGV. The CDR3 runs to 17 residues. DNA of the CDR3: TGTGCCAGCAGCCGGTCTGGAGACACCAGGGGCACAGATACGCAGTATTTT. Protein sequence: CASSRSGDTRGTDTQYF.

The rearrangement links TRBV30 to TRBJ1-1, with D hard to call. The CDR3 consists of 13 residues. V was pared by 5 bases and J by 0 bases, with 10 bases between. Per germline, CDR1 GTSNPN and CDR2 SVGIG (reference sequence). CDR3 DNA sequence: TGTGCCTGGGTGAGTGAGGTGAACACTGAAGCTTTCTTT. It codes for CAWVSEVNTEAFF.

The CDR3 sequence: CASSLWPGGSGNTIYF. The CDR3 bases are TGTGCCAGCAGCTTATGGCCAGGGGGATCTGGAAACACCATATATTTT. V usage is TRBV7-8 and J usage is TRBJ1-3, with 7 bases fitting TRBD1. Germline V gene sequence: CDR1 SGHVS, CDR2 FQNEAQ. The CDR3 is made up of 16 amino acids. V shed 2 bases and J 1 base; nucleotides not matched to a gene: 5.

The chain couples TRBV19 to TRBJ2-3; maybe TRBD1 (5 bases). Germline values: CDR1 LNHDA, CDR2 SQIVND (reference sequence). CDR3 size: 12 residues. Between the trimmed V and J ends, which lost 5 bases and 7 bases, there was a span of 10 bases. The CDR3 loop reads CASSLRGYTQYF. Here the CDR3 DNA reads TGTGCCAGTAGTCTAAGGGGTTATACGCAGTATTTT.

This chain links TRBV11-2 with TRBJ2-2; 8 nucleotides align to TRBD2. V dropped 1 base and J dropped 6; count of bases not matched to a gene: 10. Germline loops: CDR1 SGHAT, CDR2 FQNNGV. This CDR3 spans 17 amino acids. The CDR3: CASSLGDGRAFSGELFF. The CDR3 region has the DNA TGTGCCAGCAGCTTAGGGGACGGGAGGGCCTTCTCCGGGGAGCTGTTTTTT.

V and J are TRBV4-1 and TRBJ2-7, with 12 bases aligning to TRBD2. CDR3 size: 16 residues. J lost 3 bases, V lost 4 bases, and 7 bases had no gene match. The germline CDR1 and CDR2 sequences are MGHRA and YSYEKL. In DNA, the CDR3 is TGCGCCAGCAGCCCCCAGACTAGCGGGGGACGCTACGAGCAGTACTTC. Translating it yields CASSPQTSGGRYEQYF.

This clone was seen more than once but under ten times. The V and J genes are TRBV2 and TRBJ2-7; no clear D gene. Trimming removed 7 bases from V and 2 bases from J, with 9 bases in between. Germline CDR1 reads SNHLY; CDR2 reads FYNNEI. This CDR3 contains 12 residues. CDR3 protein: CASITATYEQYF. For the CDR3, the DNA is TGTGCCAGCATCACAGCCACCTACGAGCAGTACTTC.

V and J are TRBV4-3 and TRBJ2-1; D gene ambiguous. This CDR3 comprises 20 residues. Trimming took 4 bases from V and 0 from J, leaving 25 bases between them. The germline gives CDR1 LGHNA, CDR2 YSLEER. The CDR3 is CASSPWPSDGLLRSYNEQFF. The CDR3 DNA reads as TGCGCCAGCAGCCCATGGCCTTCCGATGGCCTCCTTCGCTCCTACAATGAGCAGTTCTTC.

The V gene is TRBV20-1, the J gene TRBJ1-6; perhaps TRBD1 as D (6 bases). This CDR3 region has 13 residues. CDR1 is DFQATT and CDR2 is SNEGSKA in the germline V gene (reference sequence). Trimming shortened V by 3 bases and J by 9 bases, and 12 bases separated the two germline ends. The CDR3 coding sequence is TGCAGTGCTAGTGGGGGGCTGGGTTCACCCCTCCACTTT. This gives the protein CSASGGLGSPLHF.

As DNA, the CDR3 is TGCAGTGCTAGTTGGGGGGCAGGGGGATACTTC. It specifies CSASWGAGGYF. V usage is TRBV20-1 and J usage is TRBJ2-7, with D tentatively TRBD1 (7 bases). V lost 3 bases, J lost 13 bases, and 16 bases lay in between. Germline loops: CDR1 DFQATT, CDR2 SNEGSKA (reference sequence). CDR3 size: 11 residues.

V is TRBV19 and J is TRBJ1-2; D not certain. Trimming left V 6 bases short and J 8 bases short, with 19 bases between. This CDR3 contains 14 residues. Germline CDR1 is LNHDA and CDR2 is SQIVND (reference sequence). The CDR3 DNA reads TGTGCCAGTAGCCTCTCGGGGAGCCCGGGGGGCTACACCTTC. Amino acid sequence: CASSLSGSPGGYTF.

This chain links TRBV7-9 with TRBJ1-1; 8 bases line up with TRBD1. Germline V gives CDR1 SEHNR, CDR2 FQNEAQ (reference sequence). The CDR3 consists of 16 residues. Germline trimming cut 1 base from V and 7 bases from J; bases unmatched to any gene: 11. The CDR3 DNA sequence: TGTGCCAGCAGCTTAGGGGCAGGGGGCGATCGGGTTGAAGCTTTCTTT. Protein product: CASSLGAGGDRVEAFF.

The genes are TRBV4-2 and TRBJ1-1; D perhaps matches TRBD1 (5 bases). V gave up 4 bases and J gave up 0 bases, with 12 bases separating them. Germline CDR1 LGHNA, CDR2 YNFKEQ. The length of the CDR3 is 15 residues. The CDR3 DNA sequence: TGTGCCAGCAGCCCCTCGGGGACTTTGAACACTGAAGCTTTCTTT. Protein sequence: CASSPSGTLNTEAFF.

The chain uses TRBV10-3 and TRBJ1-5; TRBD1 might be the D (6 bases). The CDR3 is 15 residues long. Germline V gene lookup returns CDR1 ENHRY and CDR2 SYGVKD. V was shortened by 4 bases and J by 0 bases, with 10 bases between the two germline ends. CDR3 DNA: TGTGCCATCAGTGCGCGACAGGATAGCAATCAGCCCCAGCATTTT. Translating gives CAISARQDSNQPQHF.

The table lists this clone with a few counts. This chain's CDR3 is CASSMQALAYNEQFF. The CDR3 DNA sequence: TGTGCCAGTAGTATGCAGGCGCTAGCTTACAATGAGCAGTTCTTC. This chain links TRBV19 with TRBJ2-1; perhaps TRBD2 as D (5 bases). CDR3 size: 15 residues. Germline values: CDR1 LNHDA, CDR2 SQIVND (reference sequence). Deletions cut 3 bases from V and 4 bases from J, with 13 bases between.